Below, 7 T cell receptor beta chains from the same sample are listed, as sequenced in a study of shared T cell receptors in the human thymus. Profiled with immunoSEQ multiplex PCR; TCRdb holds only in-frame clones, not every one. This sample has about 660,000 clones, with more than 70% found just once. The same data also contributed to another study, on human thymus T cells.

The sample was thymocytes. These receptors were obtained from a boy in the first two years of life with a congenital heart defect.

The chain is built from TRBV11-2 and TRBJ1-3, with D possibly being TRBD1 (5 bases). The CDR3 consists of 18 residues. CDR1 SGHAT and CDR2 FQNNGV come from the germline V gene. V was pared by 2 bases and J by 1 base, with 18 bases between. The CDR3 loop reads CASSLSPWGRGSGNTIYF. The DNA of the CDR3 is TGTGCCAGCAGCTTAAGTCCGTGGGGCCGGGGGTCTGGAAACACCATATATTTT.

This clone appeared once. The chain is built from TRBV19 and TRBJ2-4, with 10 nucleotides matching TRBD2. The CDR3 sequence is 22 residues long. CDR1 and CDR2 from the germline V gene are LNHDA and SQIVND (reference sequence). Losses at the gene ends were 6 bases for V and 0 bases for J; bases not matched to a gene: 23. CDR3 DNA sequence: TGTGCCAGTAGCCCAAGGAGTCTAGCGGGAGCCACGAGTTACCTAGCCAAAAACATTCAGTACTTC. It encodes CASSPRSLAGATSYLAKNIQYF. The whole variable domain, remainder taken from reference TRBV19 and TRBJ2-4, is DGGITQSPKYLFRKEGQNVTLSCEQNLNHDAMYWYRQDPGQGLRLIYYSQIVNDFQKGDIAEGYSVSREKKESFPLTVTSAQKNPTAFYLCASSPRSLAGATSYLAKNIQYFGAGTRLSVL.

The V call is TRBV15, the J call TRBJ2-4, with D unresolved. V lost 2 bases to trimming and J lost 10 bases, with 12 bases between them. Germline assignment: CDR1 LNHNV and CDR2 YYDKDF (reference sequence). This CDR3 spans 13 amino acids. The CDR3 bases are TGTGCCACCAGCAGATCAGGCCGCCCGATTCAGTACTTC. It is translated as CATSRSGRPIQYF.

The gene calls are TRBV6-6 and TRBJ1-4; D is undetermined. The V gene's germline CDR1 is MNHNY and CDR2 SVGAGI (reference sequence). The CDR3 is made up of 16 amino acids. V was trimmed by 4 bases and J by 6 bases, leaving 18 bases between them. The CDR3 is CASSFTQTIPHEKLFF. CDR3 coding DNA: TGTGCCAGCAGTTTCACCCAAACTATCCCACATGAAAAACTGTTTTTT.

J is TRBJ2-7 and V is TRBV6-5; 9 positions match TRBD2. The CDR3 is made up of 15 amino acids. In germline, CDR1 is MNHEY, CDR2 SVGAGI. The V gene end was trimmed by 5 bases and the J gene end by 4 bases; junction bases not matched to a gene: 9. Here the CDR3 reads CASSLSGRRLYEQYF. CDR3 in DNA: TGTGCCAGCAGTCTTAGCGGGAGACGCCTATACGAGCAGTACTTC.

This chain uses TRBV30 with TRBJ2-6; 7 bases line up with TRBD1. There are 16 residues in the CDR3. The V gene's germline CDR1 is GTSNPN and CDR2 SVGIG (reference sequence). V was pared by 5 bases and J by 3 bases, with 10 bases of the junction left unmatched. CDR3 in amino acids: CAWGTAAILGANVLTF. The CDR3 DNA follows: TGTGCCTGGGGGACAGCCGCGATACTTGGGGCCAACGTCCTGACTTTC. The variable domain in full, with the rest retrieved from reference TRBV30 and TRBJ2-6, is SQTIHQWPATLVQPVGSPLSLECTVEGTSNPNLYWYRQAAGRGLQLLFYSVGIGQISSEVPQNLSASRPQDRQFILSSKKLLLSDSGFYLCAWGTAAILGANVLTFGAGSRLTVL.

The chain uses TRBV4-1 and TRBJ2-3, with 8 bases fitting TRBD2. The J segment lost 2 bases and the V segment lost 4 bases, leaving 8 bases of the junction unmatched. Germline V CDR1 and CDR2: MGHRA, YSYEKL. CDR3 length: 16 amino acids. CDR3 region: CASSLEGAGDTDTQYF. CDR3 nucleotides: TGCGCCAGCAGCCTCGAGGGAGCGGGAGACACAGATACGCAGTATTTT.